The 13 T cell receptor beta chains in this list originate from one sample, sequenced in a study of blood T cell repertoires in COVID-19. The table came from immunoSEQ multiplex PCR; TCRdb's copy has only in-frame clones and leaves some out. The profile covers 75,000 to 95,000 clones, with approximately 88% appearing a single time and roughly 5.9% taken by the ten largest. Sequencing input: peripheral blood. These receptor sequences come from a man in his fifties with active COVID-19.

The chain uses TRBV7-9 and TRBJ1-6; 7 bases are shared with TRBD1. CDR1 SEHNR and CDR2 FQNEAQ come from the germline V gene (reference sequence). The CDR3 covers 15 residues. The V gene end was trimmed by 3 bases and the J gene end by 7 bases; junction bases not matched to a gene: 6. CDR3 sequence (DNA): TGTGCCAGCAGCTTTGGGGACAGAGAGAATTCACCCCTCCACTTT. It specifies CASSFGDRENSPLHF.

CDR3 bases: TGTGCCAGCAGCTTACAGGGCCCAGATACGCAGTATTTT. Residues: CASSLQGPDTQYF. The chain links TRBV11-2 to TRBJ2-3; possible D gene TRBD1, 5 bases. This CDR3 comprises 13 residues. Germline V gene lookup returns CDR1 SGHAT and CDR2 FQNNGV. V lost 2 bases, J lost 4 bases, and 7 bases lay in between.

This clone was counted a single time. This chain links TRBV5-1 with TRBJ2-7; TRBD1 matches at 10 bases. Looked up from germline, CDR1 is SGHRS and CDR2 is YFSETQ. CDR3 length: 16 residues. The trim removed 4 bases at V and 2 bases at J, leaving 9 bases unmatched. CDR3 residues: CASSPAGQGPPYEQYF. The DNA for the CDR3 is TGCGCCAGCAGCCCCGCGGGACAGGGGCCTCCCTACGAGCAGTACTTC.

The chain carries TRBV19 and TRBJ2-2; TRBD1 matches 9 bases. V shed 10 bases, J shed 4 bases, and the junction held 10 bases outside the gene matches. The CDR3 is 15 amino acids. Germline V CDR1 and CDR2: LNHDA, SQIVND (reference sequence). CDR3: CATLPPGQGTGELFF. The CDR3 DNA reads as TGTGCCACCCTACCTCCGGGACAGGGCACCGGGGAGCTGTTTTTT. Full variable domain (missing parts from reference TRBV19 and TRBJ2-2): DGGITQSPKYLFRKEGQNVTLSCEQNLNHDAMYWYRQDPGQGLRLIYYSQIVNDFQKGDIAEGYSVSREKKESFPLTVTSAQKNPTAFYLCATLPPGQGTGELFFGEGSRLTVL.

V usage is TRBV6-5 and J usage is TRBJ2-2; 13 positions agree with TRBD2. V dropped 7 bases and J dropped 13; count of bases not matched to a gene: 12. This CDR3 region has 15 residues. Per germline, CDR1 MNHEY and CDR2 SVGAGI. CDR3 loop: CASTRTSGSFVSLFF. The CDR3 nucleotides read TGTGCCAGCACCCGGACTAGCGGGAGTTTCGTATCGCTGTTTTTT.

The rearrangement uses TRBV2 and TRBJ2-4; the match to TRBD1 covers 9 bases. V shed 4 bases and J 12 bases; nucleotides not matched to a gene: 10. The V gene's germline CDR1 is SNHLY and CDR2 FYNNEI. CDR3 length: 14 residues. CDR3 nucleotides: TGTGCCAGCAGTGGAGACTCCGGGACAGGGCCTCAGTACTTC. This encodes CASSGDSGTGPQYF.

The rearrangement links TRBV4-2 to TRBJ2-1; D might be TRBD2 (7 bases). Deletions cut 1 base from V and 1 base from J, with 17 bases between. The CDR3 runs 18 residues. Per the germline V gene, CDR1 is LGHNA and CDR2 is YNFKEQ. The CDR3 reads CASSQGGGGATSYNEQFF. The CDR3 DNA reads TGTGCCAGCAGCCAAGGGGGGGGCGGCGCTACATCCTACAATGAGCAGTTCTTC.

This clone was seen once. The chain has TRBV27 and TRBJ1-1, with D hard to call. Germline V gives CDR1 MNHEY, CDR2 SMNVEV (reference sequence). This CDR3 is built from 16 residues. V was cut by 5 bases and J by 5 bases, with 21 bases left in between. In nucleotides, the CDR3 is TGTGCCAGCAGTCCGTTTCCGCCGCGGGTGAGGACTGAAGCTTTCTTT. This codes for CASSPFPPRVRTEAFF.

The chain employs TRBV29-1 and TRBJ2-6, with D tentatively TRBD2 (5 bases). Germline V lookup: CDR1 SQVTM, CDR2 ANQGSEA. The CDR3 loop spans 18 amino acids. V dropped 3 bases and J dropped 4 bases, with 22 bases sitting between them. In nucleotides, the CDR3 is TGCAGCGTTGAGGATGGACTGAGGCTGGGTCGGGGGGCCAACGTCCTGACTTTC. It is translated as CSVEDGLRLGRGANVLTF.

This rearrangement joins TRBV5-1 to TRBJ2-1, with 13 bases lining up with TRBD2. Trimming at V came to 4 bases and at J to 6 bases, leaving 7 bases not matched to a gene. The CDR3 covers 16 residues. Looked up from germline, CDR1 is SGHRS and CDR2 is YFSETQ. The CDR3 reads CASSAPGLAGFNEQFF. As DNA, the CDR3 is TGCGCCAGCAGCGCGCCGGGACTAGCGGGGTTCAATGAGCAGTTCTTC.

The chain carries TRBV18 and TRBJ1-5; unclear D gene. CDR1 and CDR2 from the germline V gene are KGHSH and LQKENI. The CDR3 has 15 amino acids. V lost 3 bases and J 5 bases, leaving 14 bases between the germline ends. The CDR3 loop is CASSPQGSRDQPQHF. Written as DNA, the CDR3 is TGTGCCAGCTCACCCCAAGGTAGCAGAGATCAGCCCCAGCATTTT.

V is TRBV9 and J is TRBJ2-5, with TRBD1 identical over 7 bases. The CDR3 is 15 amino acids. Germline V gives CDR1 SGDLS, CDR2 YYNGEE. With 1 base clipped from V and 4 bases from J, the junction kept 7 bases outside the gene matches. The CDR3 region is CASSVQDRTRETQYF. In nucleotides, the CDR3 is TGTGCCAGCAGCGTACAGGACAGGACACGAGAGACCCAGTACTTC.

This clone has just a few counts. CDR3 in DNA: TGTGCCAGCAGCCGGGGGGTTGGGGAGACCCAGTACTTC. Its translation: CASSRGVGETQYF. The chain couples TRBV7-2 to TRBJ2-5, with TRBD2 identical over 7 bases. The germline CDR1 and CDR2 sequences are SGHTA and FQGNSA. The CDR3 spans 13 residues. With 5 bases clipped from V and 5 bases from J, the junction kept 5 bases outside the gene matches.